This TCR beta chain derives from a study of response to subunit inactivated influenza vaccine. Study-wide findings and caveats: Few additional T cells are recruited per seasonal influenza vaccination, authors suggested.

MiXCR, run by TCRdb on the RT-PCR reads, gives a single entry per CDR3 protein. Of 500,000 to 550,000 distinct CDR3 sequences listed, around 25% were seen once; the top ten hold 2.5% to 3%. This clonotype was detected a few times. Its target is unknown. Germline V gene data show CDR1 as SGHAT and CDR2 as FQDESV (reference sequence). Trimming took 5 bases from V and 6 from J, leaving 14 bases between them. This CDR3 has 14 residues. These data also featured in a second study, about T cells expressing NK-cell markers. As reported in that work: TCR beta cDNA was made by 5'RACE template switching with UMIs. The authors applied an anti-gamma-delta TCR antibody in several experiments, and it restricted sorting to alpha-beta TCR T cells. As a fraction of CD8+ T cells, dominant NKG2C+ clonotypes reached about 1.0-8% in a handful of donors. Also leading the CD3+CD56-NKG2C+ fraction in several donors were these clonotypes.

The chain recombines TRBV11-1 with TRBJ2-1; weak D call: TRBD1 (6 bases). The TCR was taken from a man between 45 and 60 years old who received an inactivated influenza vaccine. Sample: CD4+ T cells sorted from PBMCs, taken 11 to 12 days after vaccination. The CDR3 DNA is TGTGCCAGCAGCCCGGTCGAGGGGGTCAATGAGCAGTTCTTC. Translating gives CASSPVEGVNEQFF.